The entry below describes one TCR beta chain. This sample is part of a study of T cells after somatic rescue of genetic block. Measured with immunoSEQ multiplex PCR; TCRdb has only the in-frame clones, and not every one. This sample has about 15,000 clones; 72% occur once, and the top ten carry approximately 15%. The specimen was peripheral blood mononuclear cells (PBMCs). The TCR originated in a boy between 10 and 17 years old.

The CDR3 here is CASTTGMRTGELFF. CDR3 DNA sequence: TGTGCCAGCACCACAGGAATGCGGACCGGGGAGCTGTTTTTT. The chain has TRBV2 and TRBJ2-2; D is possibly TRBD1 (5 bases). This CDR3 is 14 amino acids long. Trimming took 7 bases from V and 5 from J, leaving 14 bases between them. Germline V gives CDR1 SNHLY, CDR2 FYNNEI.